What follows are 17 T cell receptor beta chains derived from one specimen sequenced in a study of T cell responses to AZD1222 COVID-19 vaccine. Sequenced by immunoSEQ multiplex PCR; TCRdb stores in-frame clones only, minus some. The profile shows about 92,000 clones, roughly nine tenths of them singletons. The sample was peripheral blood, taken on day 0 of AZD1222 vaccination. Every receptor here comes from an adult in good health.

The chain is built from TRBV18 and TRBJ1-1; D is unclear. The CDR3 consists of 13 residues. The V and J ends lost 4 bases and 3 bases respectively, with 9 bases between them. Germline V gene sequence: CDR1 KGHSH, CDR2 LQKENI. The CDR3 loop is CASSLELDTEAFF. DNA of the CDR3: TGTGCCAGCTCACTCGAGCTGGACACTGAAGCTTTCTTT.

The chain has TRBV5-6 and TRBJ1-4; no firm D call. V was trimmed by 0 bases and J by 3 bases, leaving 6 bases between them. The CDR3 runs 14 residues. CDR1 and CDR2 from the germline V gene are SGHDT and YYEEEE. This CDR3 is CASSLDLSNEKLFF. CDR3 DNA sequence: TGTGCCAGCAGCTTGGACCTTTCTAATGAAAAACTGTTTTTT.

The chain links TRBV11-2 to TRBJ1-1; D gene ambiguous. V was cut by 1 base and J by 1 base, with 7 bases left in between. CDR1 SGHAT and CDR2 FQNNGV come from the germline V gene. This CDR3 region has 14 residues. The CDR3 protein is CASSLGLGNTEAFF. The CDR3 region has the DNA TGTGCCAGCAGCTTAGGGTTAGGGAACACTGAAGCTTTCTTT.

The genes are TRBV7-9 and TRBJ1-1; D may be TRBD1 (5 bases). Trimming took 0 bases from V and 3 from J, leaving 5 bases between them. Germline-derived CDR1 and CDR2 are SEHNR and FQNEAQ (reference sequence). The CDR3 is made up of 13 amino acids. The CDR3 bases are TGTGCCAGCAGCTTAGCGGGACACACTGAAGCTTTCTTT. Its translation is CASSLAGHTEAFF.

This rearrangement joins TRBV30 to TRBJ1-6; tentatively, D is TRBD1 (5 bases). CDR1 GTSNPN and CDR2 SVGIG come from the germline V gene (reference sequence). The V and J ends lost 3 bases and 7 bases respectively, with 13 bases between them. The CDR3 runs to 14 residues. The CDR3 DNA reads TGTGCCTGGAGCGGTGGGGCTTGGAATTCACCCCTCCACTTT. As protein: CAWSGGAWNSPLHF.

Points on this clone: This CDR3 is also generated by other DNA sequences in the sample. The chain links TRBV7-3 to TRBJ1-1, with a possible D match to TRBD1 (5 bases). V lost 3 bases and J lost 5, with 10 bases in between. The germline V gene encodes CDR1 SGHTA and CDR2 FQGTGA. CDR3 length: 13 amino acids. This CDR3 reads CASSFGGSTEAFF. In nucleotides, the CDR3 is TGTGCCAGCAGCTTCGGGGGGAGTACTGAAGCTTTCTTT.

V is TRBV7-2 and J is TRBJ1-2, with 8 bases matching TRBD1. Germline lookup yields CDR1 SGHTA and CDR2 FQGNSA. This CDR3 region has 15 residues. Losses at the gene ends were 1 base for V and 2 bases for J; bases not matched to a gene: 3. The CDR3 spells CASSLGRTGNYGYTF. CDR3 DNA: TGTGCCAGCAGCTTAGGGAGGACAGGGAACTATGGCTACACCTTC.

This sequence joins TRBV3-1 (or the pseudogene TRBV3-2) and TRBJ1-6; 7 bases are shared with TRBD1. The CDR3 is 12 amino acids. The germline V gene has CDR1 LGHDT and CDR2 YNNKEL (reference sequence). Trimming cost V 3 bases and J 17 bases; bases outside gene matches: 7. CDR3 coding DNA: TGTGCCAGCAGCCAGGGGACAGCGACTTTCCACTTT. This codes for CASSQGTATFHF.

The chain links TRBV18 to TRBJ1-1; D not certain. V lost 7 bases and J 5 bases, leaving 17 bases between the germline ends. Germline CDR1 and CDR2: KGHSH and LQKENI. CDR3 length: 14 amino acids. The CDR3 sequence is CASCQSNQETEAFF. The CDR3, as DNA: TGTGCCAGCTGCCAGTCTAACCAAGAGACTGAAGCTTTCTTT.

This clone was counted once. The chain links TRBV28 to TRBJ1-5; D might be TRBD1 (5 bases). Germline CDR1 is MDHEN and CDR2 is SYDVKM. The CDR3 loop spans 16 amino acids. Trimming removed 5 bases at V and 0 bases at J, with 14 bases between. This CDR3 reads CASSTYRQYSNQPQHF. The CDR3 DNA is TGTGCCAGCAGTACATACCGACAGTATAGCAATCAGCCCCAGCATTTT.

The genes are TRBV10-3 and TRBJ2-7, with D perhaps given as TRBD1 or TRBD2 (6 bases each). This CDR3 comprises 11 residues. V dropped 11 bases and J dropped 3 bases, with 11 bases sitting between them. The germline V gene encodes CDR1 ENHRY and CDR2 SYGVKD. This chain's CDR3 is CAGGGGYEQYF. CDR3 coding DNA: TGTGCCGGAGGGGGTGGCTACGAGCAGTACTTC.

The rearrangement joins TRBV11-2 to TRBJ2-7, with TRBD1 identical over 11 bases. V lost 5 bases, J lost 3 bases, and 12 bases stayed unmatched. The germline gives CDR1 SGHAT, CDR2 FQNNGV. The CDR3 is 17 amino acids. As DNA, the CDR3 is TGTGCCAGCAGCCGCCCGGGCTCCGGGACAGGGGGCTACGAGCAGTACTTC. Translating it yields CASSRPGSGTGGYEQYF.

There are a few counts of this clone. The genes are TRBV15 and TRBJ2-7, with TRBD1 matching over 8 bases. The CDR3 totals 19 residues. Trimming cost V 0 bases and J 1 base; bases outside gene matches: 14. Looked up from germline, CDR1 is LNHNV and CDR2 is YYDKDF (reference sequence). CDR3 sequence reads: CATSRDPDRVGFESYEQYF. The CDR3 DNA reads TGTGCCACCAGCAGAGATCCGGACAGGGTCGGTTTTGAATCCTACGAGCAGTACTTC.

V is TRBV28 and J is TRBJ2-7, with 9 positions matching TRBD2. V lost 3 bases and J lost 2; bases outside the gene matches: 2. The CDR3 has 14 amino acids. The germline V gene has CDR1 MDHEN and CDR2 SYDVKM. The CDR3: CASSFLAGTYEQYF. The CDR3 nucleotides read TGTGCCAGCAGTTTTCTAGCGGGAACCTACGAGCAGTACTTC.

V usage is TRBV2 and J usage is TRBJ1-3, with unresolved D. Looked up from germline, CDR1 is SNHLY and CDR2 is FYNNEI. V dropped 5 bases and J dropped 0 bases, with 8 bases sitting between them. This CDR3 comprises 14 residues. The CDR3 sequence is CASSQLNSGNTIYF. Here the CDR3 DNA reads TGTGCCAGCAGTCAACTGAACTCTGGAAACACCATATATTTT.

The CDR3 DNA follows: TGTGCCACCTCTGGGGGGCGAGAGGCTAACTATGGCTACACCTTC. Protein product: CATSGGREANYGYTF. The rearrangement links TRBV6-5 to TRBJ1-2, with D tentatively TRBD1 (6 bases). V dropped 10 bases and J dropped 0 bases, with 18 bases sitting between them. This CDR3 has 15 residues. Germline lookup yields CDR1 MNHEY and CDR2 SVGAGI.

This clone was detected only once. The V and J genes are TRBV9 and TRBJ1-3; D call uncertain. The germline V gene has CDR1 SGDLS and CDR2 YYNGEE. This CDR3 region has 14 residues. V was shortened by 0 bases and J by 2 bases, with 6 bases between the two germline ends. CDR3 protein: CASSVGRAGNTIYF. The CDR3 DNA reads TGTGCCAGCAGCGTAGGGAGGGCTGGAAACACCATATATTTT.